The clone carrying this T cell receptor (beta chain) was seen only a few times. CDR1 MNHEY and CDR2 SMNVEV come from the germline V gene (reference sequence). Between the trimmed V and J ends, which lost 5 bases and 0 bases, there was a span of 14 bases. This CDR3 contains 15 residues. The sample belongs to a study of beta chain features in type 1 diabetes. As every portion of the isolated RNA was reverse transcribed, the sequencing read expressed TCRB transcripts. Naive, central memory and regulatory T cell samples averaged approximately 3.5 million immunoSEQ reads each. This table comes from immunoSEQ multiplex PCR, and its TCRdb copy is limited to in-frame clones, with some not included. The sample lists about 150,000 clones; approximately 10% were seen once.

The chain links TRBV27 to TRBJ2-7; the D gene is possibly TRBD1 (5 bases). Material for sequencing was central memory CD4+ T cells from blood. The source is a man aged 18 to 30 in good health. For the CDR3, the DNA is TGTGCCAGCAGTCCACGAGGCCAGGGCTCCTACGAGCAGTACTTC. It encodes CASSPRGQGSYEQYF.